The 27 T cell receptor beta chains given below trace back to one sample, sequenced in a study of control samples from healthy donors and cancer patients. Only in-frame clones appear in the TCRdb table, and some are missing; sequencing was by immunoSEQ multiplex PCR. The sample lists 88,000 or so clones, roughly 93% occurring once. Sequenced: blood. The receptors come from a woman between 18 and 29 years old in good health.

This chain connects TRBV3-1 (or the pseudogene TRBV3-2) to TRBJ1-1, with 7 bases that match TRBD1. The CDR3 sequence is 14 residues long. Germline V gene sequence: CDR1 LGHDT, CDR2 YNNKEL (reference sequence). Losses at the gene ends were 0 bases for V and 9 bases for J; bases not matched to a gene: 7. CDR3 in DNA: TGTGCCAGCAGCCAAGACGCAGGGGGAACTAAAGCTTTCTTT. This sequence encodes CASSQDAGGTKAFF.

The J gene is TRBJ2-7, the V gene TRBV5-4, with D perhaps being TRBD1 or TRBD2 (5 bases each). V was clipped by 4 bases and J by 2 bases, with 13 bases between them. CDR1 and CDR2 from the germline V gene are SGHNT and YYREEE (reference sequence). CDR3 size: 14 residues. CDR3 residues: CASSPEGSPYEQYF. Written as DNA, the CDR3 is TGTGCCAGCAGCCCCGAGGGGAGCCCCTACGAGCAGTACTTC.

The chain employs TRBV28 and TRBJ1-5; 10 nucleotides agree with TRBD1. The CDR3 has 17 residues. The V segment lost 6 bases and the J segment 4 bases; nucleotides outside the gene matches: 12. Germline V gives CDR1 MDHEN, CDR2 SYDVKM. The CDR3 bases are TGTGCCAGCAGATTCGACAGGGGGCCGGGGGATAATCAGCCCCAGCATTTT. This codes for CASRFDRGPGDNQPQHF. Full variable domain (missing parts from reference TRBV28 and TRBJ1-5): DVKVTQSSRYLVKRTGEKVFLECVQDMDHENMFWYRQDPGLGLRLIYFSYDVKMKEKGDIPEGYSVSREKKERFSLILESASTNQTSMYLCASRFDRGPGDNQPQHFGDGTRLSIL.

This sequence joins TRBV6-4 and TRBJ2-3, with a possible D match to TRBD1 (6 bases). Trimming pared 0 bases from V and 5 bases from J, leaving 18 bases between. Looked up from germline, CDR1 is MRHNA and CDR2 is SNTAGT. CDR3 length: 17 amino acids. The CDR3 region has the DNA TGTGCCAGCAGTGACTCGCAGAGGACAGACGGGGTAGATACGCAGTATTTT. Protein: CASSDSQRTDGVDTQYF.

This chain connects TRBV13 to TRBJ2-2, with unresolved D. This CDR3 spans 16 amino acids. Trimming shortened V by 5 bases and J by 4 bases, and 17 bases separated the two germline ends. Per germline, CDR1 PRHDT and CDR2 FYEKMQ (reference sequence). The CDR3 sequence: CASSPMGDLSTGELFF. CDR3 coding DNA: TGTGCCAGCAGCCCAATGGGCGACTTAAGCACCGGGGAGCTGTTTTTT.

As to this clone: The identical CDR3 is also encoded by other nucleotide sequences in the sample. The gene calls are TRBV12-3 or TRBV12-4 and TRBJ1-4; possibly TRBD1 for D (6 bases). The CDR3 consists of 13 residues. Trimming stripped 2 bases from V and 8 bases from J, with 9 bases between. CDR3 sequence: CASSLSGVEKLFF. The CDR3 DNA reads as TGTGCCAGCAGTTTATCAGGGGTGGAAAAACTGTTTTTT.

This chain joins TRBV5-1 and TRBJ2-3; D is unclear. The germline V gene has CDR1 SGHRS and CDR2 YFSETQ. The CDR3 covers 15 residues. The V end lost 6 bases, the J end lost 0 bases, and 14 bases lay between the germline ends. The DNA of the CDR3 is TGCGCCAGCACATTTTTTCCTGCTAGCACAGATACGCAGTATTTT. Translating it yields CASTFFPASTDTQYF.

This chain uses TRBV11-3 with TRBJ2-2, with a tentative D call TRBD1 (6 bases). CDR1 and CDR2 (germline): SGHNT, YENEEA. The V and J ends lost 3 bases and 7 bases respectively, with 9 bases between them. The CDR3 sequence is 13 residues long. CDR3 amino acids: CASSFEGVGELFF. CDR3 coding DNA: TGTGCCAGCAGCTTCGAGGGGGTCGGGGAGCTGTTTTTT.

The V call is TRBV11-3, the J call TRBJ1-1; no clear D. Trimming removed 2 bases at V and 4 bases at J, with 8 bases between. The V gene's germline CDR1 is SGHNT and CDR2 YENEEA. The CDR3 sequence is 13 residues long. The CDR3 bases are TGTGCCAGCAGCTTACGAGTTAGCACTGAAGCTTTCTTT. It specifies CASSLRVSTEAFF.

The rearrangement joins TRBV27 to TRBJ2-7; 7 nucleotides align to TRBD2. Germline V gene sequence: CDR1 MNHEY, CDR2 SMNVEV (reference sequence). CDR3 length equals 17 residues. After removal of 3 bases from V and 1 base from J, the junction contained 12 bases not matched to a gene. The CDR3 bases are TGTGCCAGCAGTTTGCTTTCCCCCAGCGGGATATCCTACGAGCAGTACTTC. It encodes CASSLLSPSGISYEQYF.

The rearrangement links TRBV19 to TRBJ1-4, with 8 bases that match TRBD1. Trimming cost V 1 base and J 8 bases; bases outside gene matches: 9. Germline values: CDR1 LNHDA, CDR2 SQIVND (reference sequence). The CDR3 contains 16 residues. CDR3: CASSIGGGTGREKLFF. Here the CDR3 DNA reads TGTGCCAGTAGTATAGGAGGCGGGACAGGAAGGGAAAAACTGTTTTTT.

This chain links TRBV9 with TRBJ1-3, with D possibly being TRBD1 (5 bases). The ends were cut back, 0 bases at V and 1 base at J, with 17 bases in the middle. The CDR3 extends over 18 amino acids. Germline V gene sequence: CDR1 SGDLS, CDR2 YYNGEE. The CDR3 here is CASSVVAGPFLSGNTIYF. The CDR3 DNA reads TGTGCCAGCAGCGTAGTGGCAGGGCCCTTTCTTTCTGGAAACACCATATATTTT.

The CDR3 spells CATSGGNEQFF. The CDR3, as DNA: TGTGCCACCTCTGGGGGCAATGAGCAGTTCTTC. This chain connects TRBV2 to TRBJ2-1; D could derive from TRBD1 or TRBD2 (5 bases each). Deletions cut 10 bases from V and 6 bases from J, with 10 bases between. CDR3 length: 11 amino acids. Germline values: CDR1 SNHLY, CDR2 FYNNEI.

The rearrangement joins TRBV19 to TRBJ1-1, with no clear D. Per germline, CDR1 LNHDA and CDR2 SQIVND (reference sequence). Trimming removed 6 bases at V and 2 bases at J, with 7 bases between. The CDR3 covers 12 residues. The CDR3 DNA is TGTGCCAGTAGGAAGGGTAACACTGAAGCTTTCTTT. This gives the protein CASRKGNTEAFF. The full variable domain, in which reference TRBV19 and TRBJ1-1 provide the parts outside the CDR3, is DGGITQSPKYLFRKEGQNVTLSCEQNLNHDAMYWYRQDPGQGLRLIYYSQIVNDFQKGDIAEGYSVSREKKESFPLTVTSAQKNPTAFYLCASRKGNTEAFFGQGTRLTVV.

This chain connects TRBV5-4 to TRBJ2-3; no clear D. The length of the CDR3 is 14 residues. Germline V CDR1 and CDR2: SGHNT, YYREEE (reference sequence). Trimming took 1 base from V and 1 from J, leaving 7 bases between them. CDR3 sequence (DNA): TGTGCCAGCAGCTTGAGGGCCCGCACAGATACGCAGTATTTT. Translating gives CASSLRARTDTQYF. Variable domain in full (rest from reference TRBV5-4 and TRBJ2-3): ETGVTQSPTHLIKTRGQQVTLRCSSQSGHNTVSWYQQALGQGPQFIFQYYREEENGRGNFPPRFSGLQFPNYSSELNVNALELDDSALYLCASSLRARTDTQYFGPGTRLTVL.

The chain links TRBV4-1 to TRBJ2-5; D is ambiguous. Trimming took 0 bases from V and 5 from J, leaving 10 bases between them. The germline gives CDR1 MGHRA, CDR2 YSYEKL. There are 14 residues in the CDR3. The CDR3 sequence is CASSQEGFAETQYF. CDR3 nucleotide sequence: TGCGCCAGCAGCCAAGAAGGGTTTGCGGAGACCCAGTACTTC.

This sequence joins TRBV10-1 and TRBJ2-3; 9 bases map to TRBD2. The V segment lost 4 bases and the J segment 0 bases; nucleotides outside the gene matches: 8. This CDR3 is 17 amino acids long. The germline gives CDR1 WNHNN, CDR2 SYGVQD (reference sequence). The CDR3 loop is CASSGRTSELSTDTQYF. DNA for the CDR3: TGCGCCAGCAGTGGAAGGACTAGCGAATTAAGCACAGATACGCAGTATTTT.

The sample holds one count of this clone. The J gene is TRBJ2-5, the V gene TRBV11-3; 8 bases are shared with TRBD1. V dropped 1 base and J dropped 2; count of bases not matched to a gene: 3. The CDR3 has 15 residues. Germline-derived CDR1 and CDR2 are SGHNT and YENEEA. The CDR3 reads CASSLAGGSQETQYF. CDR3 in DNA: TGTGCCAGCAGCTTAGCAGGGGGCTCGCAAGAGACCCAGTACTTC.

The V and J genes are TRBV5-1 and TRBJ2-1; 11 nucleotides align to TRBD2. Germline assignment: CDR1 SGHRS and CDR2 YFSETQ. J gave up 7 bases and V 1 base, and 13 bases lay outside the gene matches. The CDR3 sequence is 18 residues long. The CDR3 reads CASSLFASGGLTGNEQFF. CDR3 in DNA: TGCGCCAGCAGCTTGTTTGCTAGCGGGGGGTTAACTGGAAATGAGCAGTTCTTC.

This rearrangement joins TRBV28 to TRBJ1-2; D gene unclear. The CDR3 loop spans 13 amino acids. The germline V gene encodes CDR1 MDHEN and CDR2 SYDVKM. V was shortened by 9 bases and J by 4 bases, with 15 bases between the two germline ends. The chain's CDR3 is CASLPIPPYGYTF. CDR3 DNA: TGTGCCAGTCTCCCCATACCCCCCTATGGCTACACCTTC.

The chain combines TRBV5-4 with TRBJ2-6; D gene uncertain. The V gene lost 6 bases and the J gene lost 0 bases, with 16 bases spanning the gap. The CDR3 covers 17 residues. Germline loops: CDR1 SGHNT, CDR2 YYREEE (reference sequence). CDR3 sequence (DNA): TGTGCCAGCATCGCAGCCAATTGGTCCTCTGGGGCCAACGTCCTGACTTTC. Amino acid sequence: CASIAANWSSGANVLTF.

The rearrangement links TRBV5-4 to TRBJ2-7; no reliable D call. Germline CDR1 is SGHNT and CDR2 is YYREEE (reference sequence). Trimming removed 0 bases from V and 6 bases from J, with 7 bases in between. The CDR3 runs 12 residues. The DNA of the CDR3 is TGTGCCAGCAGCTTGGACAGAGGCGAGCAGTACTTC. Translated, it gives CASSLDRGEQYF.

V and J are TRBV3-1 (or the pseudogene TRBV3-2) and TRBJ1-5, with TRBD1 as a possible D gene (6 bases). The CDR3 totals 15 residues. Germline CDR1 is LGHDT and CDR2 is YNNKEL (reference sequence). V lost 3 bases and J lost 4, with 13 bases in between. This CDR3 is CASSQSQGSNQPQHF. The DNA of the CDR3 is TGTGCCAGCAGCCAGAGCCAGGGGTCTAATCAGCCCCAGCATTTT.

The genes are TRBV5-4 and TRBJ1-1; D perhaps matches TRBD1 (5 bases). The CDR3 spans 14 residues. V was shortened by 3 bases and J by 7 bases, with 16 bases between the two germline ends. Looked up from germline, CDR1 is SGHNT and CDR2 is YYREEE (reference sequence). CDR3 protein: CASSYRGGIIEAFF. The CDR3 DNA is TGTGCCAGCAGCTATCGGGGGGGGATCATTGAAGCTTTCTTT.

The V and J genes are TRBV25-1 and TRBJ2-2; no clear D. V gave up 8 bases and J gave up 3 bases, with 16 bases separating them. CDR3 size: 15 residues. The V gene's germline CDR1 is MGHDK and CDR2 SYGVNS. CDR3 bases: TGTGCCAGCGCTCGAGGTAGTGGGGACACCGGGGAGCTGTTTTTT. Translated: CASARGSGDTGELFF.

This clone was seen only once. The chain has TRBV3-1 (or the pseudogene TRBV3-2) and TRBJ2-2; D is perhaps TRBD2 (6 bases). The CDR3 covers 16 residues. In germline, CDR1 is LGHDT, CDR2 YNNKEL (reference sequence). The V end was cut by 1 base, the J end by 2 bases, with 11 bases between. The CDR3 DNA sequence: TGTGCCAGCAGCCAAGGCGGGAAGGTCAACACCGGGGAGCTGTTTTTT. It translates to CASSQGGKVNTGELFF.

This clone is a singleton in its sample. This chain links TRBV9 with TRBJ2-2; a weak D match, TRBD1 (5 bases). The V end lost 0 bases, the J end lost 7 bases, and 16 bases lay between the germline ends. This CDR3 contains 16 residues. In germline, CDR1 is SGDLS, CDR2 YYNGEE. The chain's CDR3 is CASSVEQEIAFGELFF. The CDR3 coding sequence is TGTGCCAGCAGCGTAGAACAGGAGATCGCCTTCGGGGAGCTGTTTTTT. Full variable domain (missing parts from reference TRBV9 and TRBJ2-2): DSGVTQTPKHLITATGQRVTLRCSPRSGDLSVYWYQQSLDQGLQFLIQYYNGEERAKGNILERFSAQQFPDLHSELNLSSLELGDSALYFCASSVEQEIAFGELFFGEGSRLTVL.